This T cell receptor beta chain was identified during a study of tumor and adjacent non-tumor tissue in lung cancer. Study overall: Stage I to III disease affected 10 men and 5 women aged about 30 to 85. Each sample yielded 3.5 million to 5 million productive TCRbeta reads on average. Findings and limits, study-wide: Patients with more diverse tumor TCRs had worse survival. Normal lung showed higher cumulative top 100 clone frequency than tumor.

This clonotype is a singleton in its sample. Its specificity is not known. Three rounds of nested PCR, following a modified ARM-PCR protocol, produced the TCRbeta library. TCRdb reprocessed the multiplex PCR reads via MiXCR and lists one record per CDR3 protein. The sample consists of 84,000 or so distinct CDR3 sequences, 61% of them appearing once. CDR1 MNHEY and CDR2 SVGEGT come from the germline V gene. The CDR3 loop spans 14 amino acids. RNA was extracted from bulk tissue without any cell sorting. Material for sequencing was lung tumor tissue. The gene calls are TRBV6-2 or TRBV6-3 and TRBJ2-7; TRBD1 aligns across 7 bases. The clonotype originates from a man between 65 and 85 years old with non-small cell lung cancer. CDR3 in amino acids: CSSSPQGQIYEQYF. Written as DNA, the CDR3 is TGTAGCAGCAGTCCCCAGGGACAGATCTACGAGCAGTACTTC.